This T cell receptor beta chain derives from a study of post-analysis software for immune sequencing data (dated by TCRdb to about 2015). Concerning the study at large: Recorded disease courses included relapsing-remitting, secondary progressive and progressive-relapsing multiple sclerosis, with some patients lacking subtype annotation. Patient repertoires were compared against 10 to 12 previously published healthy control repertoires from donors aged roughly 6 to 25 years. A subset of samples was prepared in parallel using single-end sample barcoding, then pooled and co-amplified after Illumina adapter ligation. What the study reported, not specific to this receptor: The multiple sclerosis patient group was slightly younger than the control group. Normalized Chao1 diversity was significantly lower in multiple sclerosis patients than controls, suggesting substantial peripheral T-cell clonal expansion. Significantly higher frequencies in patients than in controls were found for five or six TRBV segments, including TRBV5-6, TRBV5-1 and TRBV20-1. Strong co-clustering of samples prepared in the same batch was shown by direct clustering with F measure, prompting a batch-effect correction.

Libraries were constructed by PCR. Reads for this sample came from an Illumina HiSeq 2500. To reduce PCR and sequencing biases, unique molecular identifiers were incorporated into the TCR beta cDNA libraries. Every 1 to 10 million input T cells yielded 500,000 or so cDNA molecules, meaning each molecule approximated one T cell. The same protocol used for the earlier healthy control dataset was applied to prepare and sequence the patient libraries. Within a given batch, samples were prepared together, multiplexed and sequenced on the same HiSeq lane. The authors' pipeline ran thus. Raw barcoded reads were processed with MIGEC, and single-read molecular identifier groups were discarded before consensus assembly and CDR3 extraction. Clonotype tables were post-analysed with VDJtools, normalizing diversity by down-sampling all datasets to the smallest sample size. Repertoire overlap clustering matched CDR3 amino acid but not nucleotide sequences to correct batch-related cross-sample contamination. The raw public data were reprocessed by TCRdb itself: fastp quality trimming at Q25, MiXCR clonotype calling, in-frame beta chains only. Rows are unified per CDR3 protein, each entry keeping the most common DNA and genes. The V and J calls here are based on TCRdb, not the publication. The sample includes 600,000 to 750,000 distinct CDR3 sequences, with roughly three fifths observed a single time. Jointly, the top ten make up approximately 11% of the sample.

TCR beta repertoires were profiled from peripheral blood of over 10 young patients with multiple sclerosis to demonstrate the VDJtools post-analysis software. Multiple sclerosis patients were children and adolescents aged about 6 to 15 years. Comment on this clonotype: Its target antigen remains unknown. The sample holds no much larger clone one base away, and base qualities are not on file.

Trimming at the junction amounts to 2 bases on V and 0 bases on J, and the germline ends lie 5 bases apart. From the cysteine up to the phenylalanine, the CDR3 has a length of 12 residues. The retained sequence is limited to the CDR3, 36 bases, with the frame set at the first base. The germline V gene (reference sequence) gives CDR1 as DFQATT and CDR2 as SNEGSKA. Sequenced input: blood. This clonotype was sampled from a girl aged 2 to 10 with multiple sclerosis. In this chain, TRBV20-1 is recombined with TRBJ2-7, with no confident D gene call. The CDR3 is CSARWTSYEQYF. The DNA sequence reads TGCAGTGCTAGATGGACCTCCTACGAGCAGTACTTC.